Presented here are 27 T cell receptor beta chains from one specimen sequenced in a study of cytomegalovirus exposure and HLA in healthy donors. PCR employed 60 Vbeta and 13 Jbeta primers. Libraries were prepared by immunoSEQ multiplex PCR; TCRdb keeps only in-frame clonotypes and omits some of them. The listing records 130,000 to 150,000 clones. Specimen: PBMCs. All receptors come from a man in his forties or fifties in good health and CMV-seronegative.

The rearrangement uses TRBV6-5 and TRBJ1-1; weak D call: TRBD1 (6 bases). This CDR3 is built from 14 residues. Germline V gene lookup returns CDR1 MNHEY and CDR2 SVGAGI. V lost 6 bases, J lost 6 bases, and 17 bases lay in between. CDR3 nucleotides: TGTGCCAGCAGCACGGACAGCCCCTACCCTGAAGCTTTCTTT. It specifies CASSTDSPYPEAFF.

V and J are TRBV6-1 and TRBJ2-7; D not resolved. The V gene's germline CDR1 is MNHNS and CDR2 SASEGT. The CDR3 totals 15 residues. Trimming pared 4 bases from V and 1 base from J, leaving 14 bases between. The CDR3 sequence: CASSVSLYNSYEQYF. The CDR3 nucleotides read TGTGCCAGCAGTGTCTCCCTATATAATTCCTACGAGCAGTACTTC.

The genes are TRBV27 and TRBJ1-2; 9 positions match TRBD1. Germline CDR1 and CDR2: MNHEY and SMNVEV (reference sequence). J was trimmed by 4 bases and V by 5 bases; bases with no gene match: 11. There are 16 residues in the CDR3. The CDR3 loop is CASSQTGGTSLYGYTF. For the CDR3, the DNA is TGTGCCAGCAGTCAGACAGGGGGTACGTCACTCTATGGCTACACCTTC.

The gene calls are TRBV27 and TRBJ1-5; TRBD1 is a possible D gene (5 bases). Trimming left V 5 bases short and J 4 bases short, with 12 bases between. CDR3 length equals 14 residues. Germline CDR1 is MNHEY and CDR2 is SMNVEV (reference sequence). CDR3 sequence reads: CASSGAGLNQPQHF. Here the CDR3 DNA reads TGTGCCAGCAGTGGGGCAGGGTTGAATCAGCCCCAGCATTTT.

The chain carries TRBV6-1 and TRBJ1-2, with D hard to call. This CDR3 contains 11 residues. The germline gives CDR1 MNHNS, CDR2 SASEGT. Trimming cost V 6 bases and J 6 bases, with 8 bases left between them. The CDR3 sequence: CASRSKNGYTF. CDR3 coding DNA: TGTGCCAGCAGATCAAAAAATGGCTACACCTTC.

The chain has TRBV14 and TRBJ2-3; TRBD2 aligns across 8 bases. V shed 0 bases and J 1 base; nucleotides not matched to a gene: 3. The CDR3 runs 16 residues. CDR1 and CDR2 from the germline V gene are SGHDN and FVKESK. CDR3: CASSQDMGLGTDTQYF. The CDR3 coding sequence is TGTGCCAGCAGCCAAGATATGGGACTAGGCACAGATACGCAGTATTTT.

Concerning this clone itself: Other DNA variants within this sample encode the same CDR3. V is TRBV5-1 and J is TRBJ1-1, with 8 bases matching TRBD1. Germline CDR1 reads SGHRS; CDR2 reads YFSETQ. J was trimmed by 0 bases and V by 4 bases; bases with no gene match: 14. The CDR3 loop spans 18 amino acids. For the CDR3, the DNA is TGCGCCAGCAGCCTTGGGGAGACAGGGGATATGTTGAACACTGAAGCTTTCTTT. This encodes CASSLGETGDMLNTEAFF.

The CDR3 protein is CASSLGGVYGYTF. CDR3 DNA sequence: TGTGCCAGCAGCTTGGGGGGGGTCTATGGCTACACCTTC. V and J are TRBV5-4 and TRBJ1-2, with TRBD1 as a possible D gene (5 bases). This CDR3 contains 13 residues. The V gene's germline CDR1 is SGHNT and CDR2 YYREEE (reference sequence). V was shortened by 0 bases and J by 4 bases, with 7 bases between the two germline ends.

CDR3: CASSEGQGTTGNTIYF. CDR3 nucleotide sequence: TGTGCCAGCTCGGAGGGACAGGGAACGACCGGAAACACCATATATTTT. The chain has TRBV18 and TRBJ1-3; 9 bases align to TRBD1. Germline CDR1 KGHSH, CDR2 LQKENI. The CDR3 is 16 amino acids. Trimming cost V 6 bases and J 4 bases; bases outside gene matches: 10.

The chain has TRBV6-5 and TRBJ1-5; 8 bases are shared with TRBD1. The CDR3 has 14 amino acids. The V gene end was trimmed by 6 bases and the J gene end by 6 bases; junction bases not matched to a gene: 7. Germline V CDR1 and CDR2: MNHEY, SVGAGI. The CDR3 region has the DNA TGTGCCAGCAGATCAGGGGGCGAGGGTCAGCCCCAGCATTTT. Its protein is CASRSGGEGQPQHF.

The chain uses TRBV29-1 and TRBJ2-3, with D uncertain. Germline V gives CDR1 SQVTM, CDR2 ANQGSEA. The CDR3 contains 14 residues. Trimming cost V 4 bases and J 0 bases, with 11 bases left between them. The CDR3 sequence: CSVGARLSTDTQYF. CDR3 DNA: TGCAGCGTTGGGGCCAGGCTAAGCACAGATACGCAGTATTTT.

The chain uses TRBV7-8 and TRBJ2-2, with D perhaps TRBD1 (5 bases). Trimming shortened V by 5 bases and J by 3 bases, and 16 bases separated the two germline ends. This CDR3 has 16 amino acids. Germline CDR1 SGHVS, CDR2 FQNEAQ. CDR3 protein: CASSTSWLGDTGELFF. The DNA of the CDR3 is TGTGCCAGCAGCACGAGCTGGCTAGGGGACACCGGGGAGCTGTTTTTT.

The V call is TRBV27, the J call TRBJ1-2; 7 bases map to TRBD1. With 5 bases clipped from V and 7 bases from J, the junction kept 10 bases outside the gene matches. The CDR3 is made up of 14 amino acids. Germline V gene lookup returns CDR1 MNHEY and CDR2 SMNVEV (reference sequence). CDR3 sequence (DNA): TGTGCCAGCAGTCCCAACAGGGGCCTTAGTGGCTACACCTTC. As protein: CASSPNRGLSGYTF.

This chain joins TRBV7-2 and TRBJ1-1, with TRBD1 matching over 8 bases. CDR3 length: 18 residues. The trim removed 3 bases at V and 2 bases at J, leaving 14 bases unmatched. Per the germline V gene, CDR1 is SGHTA and CDR2 is FQGNSA. The CDR3 DNA sequence: TGTGCCAGCAGCTTCCCCCGGTGGACAGGGCAGTCCAACACTGAAGCTTTCTTT. Translated, it gives CASSFPRWTGQSNTEAFF. Full variable domain (outside the CDR3, taken from reference TRBV7-2 and TRBJ1-1): GAGVSQSPSNKVTEKGKDVELRCDPISGHTALYWYRQSLGQGLEFLIYFQGNSAPDKSGLPSDRFSAERTGGSVSTLTIQRTQQEDSAVYLCASSFPRWTGQSNTEAFFGQGTRLTVV.

The rearrangement uses TRBV7-2 and TRBJ2-7, with 7 nucleotides matching TRBD1. This CDR3 comprises 15 residues. J was trimmed by 0 bases and V by 6 bases; bases with no gene match: 8. Germline CDR1 and CDR2: SGHTA and FQGNSA. DNA of the CDR3: TGTGCCAGCAGTCCCGACAGGGACAGCTCCTACGAGCAGTACTTC. Its translation is CASSPDRDSSYEQYF. Full variable domain (missing parts from reference TRBV7-2 and TRBJ2-7): GAGVSQSPSNKVTEKGKDVELRCDPISGHTALYWYRQSLGQGLEFLIYFQGNSAPDKSGLPSDRFSAERTGGSVSTLTIQRTQQEDSAVYLCASSPDRDSSYEQYFGPGTRLTVT.

The chain links TRBV7-7 to TRBJ2-5, with D maybe TRBD1 (6 bases). Trimming shortened V by 6 bases and J by 4 bases, and 15 bases separated the two germline ends. The CDR3 spans 14 residues. Germline V gene data show CDR1 as SSHAT and CDR2 as FNYEAQ (reference sequence). This CDR3 is CASSRDTTGETQYF. For the CDR3, the DNA is TGTGCCAGCAGTAGGGACACCACAGGAGAGACCCAGTACTTC.

The chain couples TRBV9 to TRBJ1-6, with D uncertain. CDR1 is SGDLS and CDR2 is YYNGEE in the germline V gene. V was cut by 0 bases and J by 7 bases, with 5 bases left in between. The CDR3 is made up of 13 amino acids. The CDR3: CASSVAQNSPLHF. CDR3 nucleotide sequence: TGTGCCAGCAGCGTAGCTCAGAATTCACCCCTCCACTTT.

The V gene is TRBV9, the J gene TRBJ2-7, with D possibly being TRBD1 (5 bases). The CDR3 length is 13 residues. Trimming took 0 bases from V and 4 from J, leaving 8 bases between them. The germline V gene has CDR1 SGDLS and CDR2 YYNGEE. The CDR3 coding sequence is TGTGCCAGCAGCGTAGGGGCAGGGTACGAGCAGTACTTC. This translates into CASSVGAGYEQYF.

This clone ranks as medium-sized in terms of frequency. This chain connects TRBV6-1 to TRBJ2-7, with TRBD1 identical over 8 bases. The junction had 6 bases not matched to a gene; V was cut back by 3 bases and J by 2 bases. Germline values: CDR1 MNHNS, CDR2 SASEGT. The CDR3 is 15 amino acids. The CDR3 protein is CASSEIGTGAYEQYF. The CDR3 DNA reads TGTGCCAGCAGTGAGATCGGGACAGGAGCCTACGAGCAGTACTTC.

This chain links TRBV13 with TRBJ2-5, with 13 bases matching TRBD2. V shed 4 bases, J shed 4 bases, and the junction held 9 bases outside the gene matches. CDR3 length: 17 residues. Germline lookup yields CDR1 PRHDT and CDR2 FYEKMQ (reference sequence). The CDR3 bases are TGTGCCAGCAGCTCCCAAACTAGCGGGGGGGCCGTAGAGACCCAGTACTTC. It yields the protein CASSSQTSGGAVETQYF.

The chain links TRBV19 to TRBJ2-1; weak D call: TRBD2 (5 bases). The CDR3 contains 15 residues. Germline CDR1 is LNHDA and CDR2 is SQIVND (reference sequence). Trimming stripped 0 bases from V and 4 bases from J, with 10 bases between. CDR3 sequence reads: CASSIEGEWYNEQFF. CDR3 nucleotide sequence: TGTGCCAGTAGTATAGAGGGAGAATGGTACAATGAGCAGTTCTTC.

This chain links TRBV6-6 with TRBJ2-1; 8 nucleotides match TRBD2. The ends lost 4 bases at V and 7 bases at J; junction bases unmatched: 12. This CDR3 is 16 amino acids long. Germline lookup yields CDR1 MNHNY and CDR2 SVGAGI (reference sequence). The CDR3 reads CASSSHEAGEMNEQFF. In nucleotides, the CDR3 is TGTGCCAGCAGTTCCCATGAAGCGGGGGAAATGAATGAGCAGTTCTTC.

The CDR3 spells CASISSQGHSYEQYF. The CDR3 DNA sequence: TGTGCCAGCATCAGCTCACAGGGGCACTCCTACGAGCAGTACTTC. The chain joins TRBV6-1 to TRBJ2-7; the match to TRBD1 covers 7 bases. V was pared by 7 bases and J by 0 bases, with 9 bases of the junction left unmatched. CDR1 and CDR2 (germline): MNHNS, SASEGT. The CDR3 is 15 amino acids.

CDR3 bases: TGTGCCACCAGCAGAAACAAGGGGTTGCGCACAGATACGCAGTATTTT. Its translation: CATSRNKGLRTDTQYF. The rearrangement joins TRBV15 to TRBJ2-3, with a possible D match to TRBD1 (5 bases). The germline V gene encodes CDR1 LNHNV and CDR2 YYDKDF (reference sequence). V was shortened by 2 bases and J by 1 base, with 13 bases between the two germline ends. The CDR3 is 16 residues long.

The V and J genes are TRBV6-5 and TRBJ1-4, with D perhaps TRBD1 (6 bases). Trimming left V 6 bases short and J 4 bases short, with 9 bases between. The CDR3 length is 13 residues. Germline values: CDR1 MNHEY, CDR2 SVGAGI. DNA for the CDR3: TGTGCCAGCAGGGACAGTTTTAATGAAAAACTGTTTTTT. Protein sequence: CASRDSFNEKLFF.

The chain uses TRBV6-6 and TRBJ2-3, with TRBD1 identical over 8 bases. CDR3 length: 14 residues. Germline CDR1 and CDR2: MNHNY and SVGAGI (reference sequence). The ends lost 10 bases at V and 4 bases at J; junction bases unmatched: 10. In DNA, the CDR3 is TGTGCCACCGACGGGACAGGAGGGCCAGATACGCAGTATTTT. Its protein is CATDGTGGPDTQYF.

The chain is built from TRBV28 and TRBJ2-2, with 7 bases matching TRBD2. Germline trimming cut 2 bases from V and 1 base from J; bases unmatched to any gene: 7. CDR1 and CDR2 (germline): MDHEN, SYDVKM. There are 17 residues in the CDR3. CDR3 in DNA: TGTGCCAGCAGTTTAAATCCGGGACTAATGAACACCGGGGAGCTGTTTTTT. Its protein is CASSLNPGLMNTGELFF.